The 12 T cell receptor beta chains in this list originate from one sample, sequenced in a study of T cell responses to AZD1222 COVID-19 vaccine. TCRdb keeps only in-frame clones here, not all; method: immunoSEQ multiplex PCR. The sample comprises about 160,000 clones, 89% of which are singletons, and approximately 5.1% rests with the top ten. Sequencing used peripheral blood, obtained on day 0 of AZD1222 vaccination. Receptor source: an adult in good health.

This sequence joins TRBV2 and TRBJ2-3, with D maybe TRBD2 (5 bases). Trimming stripped 6 bases from V and 2 bases from J, with 12 bases between. Per the germline V gene, CDR1 is SNHLY and CDR2 is FYNNEI. This CDR3 contains 14 residues. CDR3 nucleotides: TGTGCCAGCAGCGCCCGGGAATACACAGATACGCAGTATTTT. Its protein is CASSAREYTDTQYF.

Only one count was recorded for this clone. The chain employs TRBV5-4 and TRBJ2-7; TRBD1 aligns across 8 bases. This CDR3 region has 13 residues. The J segment lost 7 bases and the V segment lost 4 bases, leaving 7 bases of the junction unmatched. From germline, CDR1 is SGHNT and CDR2 YYREEE (reference sequence). The CDR3 bases are TGTGCCAGCAGCGGGACAGGTCAAGATGAGCAGTACTTC. It translates to CASSGTGQDEQYF.

This sequence joins TRBV9 and TRBJ1-5, with D hard to call. The V gene lost 4 bases and the J gene lost 0 bases, with 8 bases spanning the gap. CDR1 and CDR2 from the germline V gene are SGDLS and YYNGEE. The CDR3 has 14 residues. The chain's CDR3 is CASSPRVSNQPQHF. The CDR3 DNA reads as TGTGCCAGCAGCCCGAGGGTTAGCAATCAGCCCCAGCATTTT. Using reference TRBV9 and TRBJ1-5 for the parts outside the CDR3, the full variable domain is DSGVTQTPKHLITATGQRVTLRCSPRSGDLSVYWYQQSLDQGLQFLIQYYNGEERAKGNILERFSAQQFPDLHSELNLSSLELGDSALYFCASSPRVSNQPQHFGDGTRLSIL.

The rearrangement links TRBV19 to TRBJ1-1, with D hard to call. The V end was cut by 2 bases, the J end by 1 base, with 5 bases between. This CDR3 has 13 amino acids. Germline V gene data show CDR1 as LNHDA and CDR2 as SQIVND (reference sequence). This CDR3 is CASSINRNTEAFF. Here the CDR3 DNA reads TGTGCCAGTAGTATAAACAGGAACACTGAAGCTTTCTTT.

The chain combines TRBV5-1 with TRBJ1-3, with 7 bases that match TRBD1. There are 13 residues in the CDR3. Germline CDR1 reads SGHRS; CDR2 reads YFSETQ. V lost 3 bases to trimming and J lost 4 bases; unmatched junction nucleotides: 1. In nucleotides, the CDR3 is TGCGCCAGCAGCTCGACAGGGGGAAACACCATATATTTT. Amino acids: CASSSTGGNTIYF. The variable domain in full, completed from reference TRBV5-1 and TRBJ1-3, reads KAGVTQTPRYLIKTRGQQVTLSCSPISGHRSVSWYQQTPGQGLQFLFEYFSETQRNKGNFPGRFSGRQFSNSRSEMNVSTLELGDSALYLCASSSTGGNTIYFGEGSWLTVV.

In this sample, this clone turned up once. This rearrangement joins TRBV10-3 to TRBJ2-7, with 8 bases matching TRBD2. The CDR3 length is 14 residues. The V and J ends lost 10 bases and 2 bases, in that order; junction bases with no gene match: 10. The germline V gene encodes CDR1 ENHRY and CDR2 SYGVKD. DNA of the CDR3: TGTGCCAGCTCAGGGAGCGGGGGAGCCTACGAGCAGTACTTC. Its protein is CASSGSGGAYEQYF.

The chain combines TRBV19 with TRBJ1-5; D uncertain. CDR3 length: 14 amino acids. The ends were cut back, 7 bases at V and 4 bases at J, with 14 bases in the middle. Germline loops: CDR1 LNHDA, CDR2 SQIVND (reference sequence). The CDR3, as DNA: TGTGCCAGTACCCATGCGGGGTTAAATCAGCCCCAGCATTTT. The encoded protein is CASTHAGLNQPQHF.

The chain is built from TRBV19 and TRBJ2-1; D possibly corresponds to TRBD1 (5 bases). The CDR3 is 17 residues long. Germline V gene lookup returns CDR1 LNHDA and CDR2 SQIVND (reference sequence). V shed 4 bases and J shed 2 bases, with 18 bases lying between them. The CDR3 sequence is CASSRISGLKAYNEQFF. The CDR3 region has the DNA TGTGCCAGTAGTAGGATATCAGGGTTGAAAGCCTACAATGAGCAGTTCTTC.

This clone was counted only a few times. The chain employs TRBV7-9 and TRBJ1-2; 10 bases line up with TRBD1. This CDR3 region has 15 residues. Looked up from germline, CDR1 is SEHNR and CDR2 is FQNEAQ (reference sequence). V lost 0 bases and J lost 8; bases outside the gene matches: 6. The CDR3 coding sequence is TGTGCCAGCAGCTTAGCGGGACAGGGGAATTTCGGCTACACCTTC. Protein sequence: CASSLAGQGNFGYTF.

The rearrangement uses TRBV4-1 and TRBJ1-4, with 7 nucleotides matching TRBD1. Germline V gives CDR1 MGHRA, CDR2 YSYEKL. The CDR3 has 15 residues. Trimming at V came to 4 bases and at J to 8 bases, leaving 10 bases not matched to a gene. CDR3 sequence reads: CASSPAGTEGEKLFF. CDR3 nucleotide sequence: TGCGCCAGCAGCCCCGCCGGGACAGAGGGAGAAAAACTGTTTTTT.

The chain employs TRBV2 and TRBJ2-7; 8 bases fit TRBD1. The CDR3 loop spans 14 amino acids. CDR1 and CDR2 (germline): SNHLY, FYNNEI. Trimming removed 8 bases from V and 2 bases from J; junction bases left unmatched: 8. As DNA, the CDR3 is TGTGCCAGCGCTGGGCAGGGGGCTACCTACGAGCAGTACTTC. Its translation is CASAGQGATYEQYF.

The CDR3 reads CASSIDRGAYGYTF. CDR3 nucleotides: TGTGCCAGTAGTATTGACAGGGGTGCCTATGGCTACACCTTC. The gene calls are TRBV19 and TRBJ1-2; TRBD1 aligns across 8 bases. V lost 3 bases to trimming and J lost 4 bases; unmatched junction nucleotides: 4. The CDR3 is 14 residues long. CDR1 is LNHDA, CDR2 SQIVND, per germline (reference sequence).